What follows is one T cell receptor (beta chain) and its context. What it binds is not known. Only in-frame clones appear in the TCRdb table, and some are missing; sequencing was by immunoSEQ multiplex PCR. The sample shows approximately 460,000 clones, 70% to 90% of them seen only once. The treatment: approximately 18 received Ad26.COV2.S at low or high dose, single or two shots; 5 received placebo; per-sample allocation not given. It was on day 63 after the first vaccine or placebo injection that samples were taken. At a Boston site, the person donating was an adult of 18-55 years. An Ad26 vector that expressed Wuhan-strain SARS-CoV-2 spike constituted the vaccine. The CDR3 extends over 15 amino acids. The germline V gene has CDR1 SGHDT and CDR2 YYEEEE. V shed 1 base, J shed 3 bases, and the junction held 7 bases outside the gene matches. This record comes from a study of Ad26.COV2.S vaccination and SARS-CoV-2 variants. Study in general: Vaccine-arm donor from the placebo-controlled COV1001 Ad26.COV2.S trial.

Study findings and constraints: Spike-specific TCR breadth ran higher among vaccine recipients than placebo recipients.

The sequence was collected from a person aged 18-65 years who received the Ad26.COV2.S COVID-19 vaccine or a placebo. V gene TRBV5-6 combines with J gene TRBJ2-7, with 7 nucleotides matching TRBD2. The sample was peripheral blood, taken in a trial of Ad26.COV2.S vaccine versus placebo. The CDR3 DNA follows: TGTGCCAGCAGCTTGTTCAGCGGGACTTTCTACGAGCAGTACTTC. Translated, it gives CASSLFSGTFYEQYF.